This TCR beta chain was recovered during a study of PD-1 blockade in classical Hodgkin lymphoma. Study conclusions and caveats: There remain no defined causes for the repertoire differences, which possibly reflect disease activity or prior therapy.

As regards this clone: Its antigen is undetermined.

Germline V lookup: CDR1 LNHNV, CDR2 YYDKDF (reference sequence). Trimming at V came to 0 bases and at J to 2 bases, leaving 4 bases not matched to a gene. This CDR3 is built from 16 residues. Generated by immunoSEQ multiplex PCR, the TCRdb table keeps only in-frame clones and is missing some. The sample has over 9,500 clones; 80% to 85% are singletons. Specified time point: cycle 4 day 1 (C4D1), after more than 5 weeks of nivolumab. Each patient relapsed following autologous stem cell transplantation, and prior brentuximab vedotin exposure differed. The chain links TRBV15 to TRBJ2-3; 8 positions agree with TRBD2. The source material was peripheral blood mononuclear cells (PBMCs), sampled before the fourth cycle of nivolumab. The TCR was taken from a human donor with classical Hodgkin lymphoma. CDR3 sequence reads: CATSRDGSGATDTQYF. CDR3 DNA: TGTGCCACCAGCAGAGATGGTAGCGGGGCCACAGATACGCAGTATTTT. Combining the CDR3 with reference TRBV15 and TRBJ2-3 gives the whole variable domain DAMVIQNPRYQVTQFGKPVTLSCSQTLNHNVMYWYQQKSSQAPKLLFHYYDKDFNNEADTPDNFQSRRPNTSFCFLDIRSPGLGDTAMYLCATSRDGSGATDTQYFGPGTRLTVL.